This entry is about one T cell receptor (beta chain). What it binds is not known. TCRdb keeps only in-frame clones here, not all; method: immunoSEQ multiplex PCR. The table has about 64,000 clones, approximately 86% seen once. CDR1 MNHEY and CDR2 SVGAGI come from the germline V gene. This CDR3 has 16 amino acids. V shed 3 bases, J shed 7 bases, and the junction held 9 bases outside the gene matches. This entry belongs to a study of glioma-infiltrating T cells after dendritic cell vaccination. Study in general: Monocyte-derived dendritic cells, cultured approximately 7 days with IL-4 and GM-CSF, were pulsed with autologous tumor lysate.

Time point described: after dendritic cell vaccination, including at tumor progression/relapse. No glioblastoma patient carried an isocitrate dehydrogenase mutation. Findings of the study overall: Survival was not directly related to TCR clonality in these patients. Complete blood and tumor specimen sets were limited to few patients.

The sequenced sample was blood, obtained after dendritic cell vaccination. This clonotype was sampled from a human donor with glioblastoma. The chain recombines TRBV6-5 with TRBJ2-1, with 10 bases that match TRBD1. CDR3 DNA sequence: TGTGCCAGCAGTTATCTCCAGACAGGGGGCTCGAATGAGCAGTTCTTC. Residues: CASSYLQTGGSNEQFF.